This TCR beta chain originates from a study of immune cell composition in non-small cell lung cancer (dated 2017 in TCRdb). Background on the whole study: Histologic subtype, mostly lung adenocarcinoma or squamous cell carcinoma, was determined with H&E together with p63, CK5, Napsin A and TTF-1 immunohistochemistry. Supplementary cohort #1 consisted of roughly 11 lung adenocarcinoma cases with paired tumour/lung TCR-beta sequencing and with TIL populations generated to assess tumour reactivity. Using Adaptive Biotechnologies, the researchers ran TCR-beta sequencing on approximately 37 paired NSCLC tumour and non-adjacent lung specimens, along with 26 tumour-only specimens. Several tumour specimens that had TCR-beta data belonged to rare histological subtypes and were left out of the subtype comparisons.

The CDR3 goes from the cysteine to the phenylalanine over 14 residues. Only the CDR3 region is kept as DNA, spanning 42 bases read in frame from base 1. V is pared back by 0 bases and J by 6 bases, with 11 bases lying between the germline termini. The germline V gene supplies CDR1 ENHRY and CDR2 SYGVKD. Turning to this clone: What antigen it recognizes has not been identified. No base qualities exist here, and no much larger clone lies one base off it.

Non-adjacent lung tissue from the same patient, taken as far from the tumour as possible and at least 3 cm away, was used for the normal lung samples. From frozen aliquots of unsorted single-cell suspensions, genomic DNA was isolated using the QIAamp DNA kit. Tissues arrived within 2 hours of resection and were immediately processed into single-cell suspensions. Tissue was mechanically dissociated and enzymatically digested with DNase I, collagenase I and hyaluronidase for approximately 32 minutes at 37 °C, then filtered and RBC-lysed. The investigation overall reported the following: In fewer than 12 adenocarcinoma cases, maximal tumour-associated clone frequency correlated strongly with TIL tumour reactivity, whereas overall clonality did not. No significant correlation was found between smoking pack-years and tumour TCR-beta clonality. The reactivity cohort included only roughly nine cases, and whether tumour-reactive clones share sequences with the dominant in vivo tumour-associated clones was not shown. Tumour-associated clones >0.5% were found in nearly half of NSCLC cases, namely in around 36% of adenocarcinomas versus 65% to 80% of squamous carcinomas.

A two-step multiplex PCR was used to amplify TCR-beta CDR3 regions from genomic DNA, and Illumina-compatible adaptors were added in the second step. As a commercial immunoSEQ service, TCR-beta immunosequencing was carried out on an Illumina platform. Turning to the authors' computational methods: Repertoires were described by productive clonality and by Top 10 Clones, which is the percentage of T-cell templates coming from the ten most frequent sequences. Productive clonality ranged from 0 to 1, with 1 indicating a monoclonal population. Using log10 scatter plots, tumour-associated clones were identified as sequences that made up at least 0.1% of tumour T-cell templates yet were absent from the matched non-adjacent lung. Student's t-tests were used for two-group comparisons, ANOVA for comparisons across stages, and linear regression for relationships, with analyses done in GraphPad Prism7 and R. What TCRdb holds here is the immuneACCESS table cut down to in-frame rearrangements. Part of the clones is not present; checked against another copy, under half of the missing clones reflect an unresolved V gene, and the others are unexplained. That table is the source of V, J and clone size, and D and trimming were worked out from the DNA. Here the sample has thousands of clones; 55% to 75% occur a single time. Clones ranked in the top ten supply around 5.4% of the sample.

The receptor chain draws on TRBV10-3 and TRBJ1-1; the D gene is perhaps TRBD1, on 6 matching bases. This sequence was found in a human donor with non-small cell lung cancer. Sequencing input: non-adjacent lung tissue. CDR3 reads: CAISESQGKAEAFF. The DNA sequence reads TGTGCCATCAGTGAGTCGCAGGGGAAGGCTGAAGCTTTCTTT.